This T cell receptor (beta chain) is drawn from a study of shared clonotypes between healthy human individuals (dated by TCRdb to 2019 to 2021). Concerning the study at large: A few men and two women, aged 18 to 49 years, made up the cohort. For each donor, CD4 naive and CD4 memory were each given three plates, CD8 naive was given two plates, and CD8 memory was given one plate. To estimate repertoire size and how much clonotypes are shared between individuals, the study performed deep sequencing of blood TCR repertoires from about 5 healthy adults. To increase sequencing depth and limit assay-specific biases, different laboratories used diverse techniques to prepare libraries and sequence TCR repertoires. Each donor's leukapheresis produced roughly between roughly 0.85 and 9.5 billion PBMCs.

CD8 naive samples consisted of CD45RO-negative cells that were positively selected for CCR7, yielding a CD45RA+CCR7+ population without TemRA cells. The donors were healthy, HIV-negative adults who had no recently reported acute infections or vaccinations. Every donor was a Caucasian adult residing in Nashville, Tennessee, USA. Blood was obtained by leukapheresis, after which PBMCs were separated by Ficoll-Histopaque density gradient centrifugation and cryopreserved in liquid nitrogen vapor phase. Purity and quantity of every magnetically sorted T cell population were checked by analytical flow cytometry. Genomic DNA was isolated from every sorted fraction and measured by UV absorbance on a Nanodrop 2000c. About this clone itself: Its antigen remains undetermined. Base qualities are not at hand, and no much larger clone is one base apart.

Using the deep immunoSEQ assay, multiplex PCR amplified TCR CDR3 regions from genomic DNA. Genomic DNA extracted from each cell subset was distributed evenly over all wells of several immunoSEQ 96-well plates, and each plate served as one replicate. For sorted subsets, approximately 210 ng genomic DNA, equal to about 30,000 T cell genomes, was loaded into each replicate PCR. The purified libraries were quantified using a Qubit 3.0 fluorometer, sized with a Bioanalyzer 2100, and then quantified again using the KAPA Library Quantification kit. A separate single-read 150-cycle Illumina NextSeq 550 flow cell was used to sequence each immunoSEQ 96-well plate. As for how the authors treated the data: Because the immunoSEQ output held only junctional sequences and lacked quality scores, the filtering could not match the filtering applied to full-length reads. To assign V/J genes and CDR3, sequences were annotated using PyIR, a Python wrapper for IgBLAST v1.9, with IMGT germline references. Reads with weak V/J assignments (E-value above 1e-6), missing CDR3, stop codons, out-of-frame junctions, or ambiguous translated residues were removed. V3J clonotypes were defined as sequences sharing the same inferred V gene, J gene, and CDR3 amino acid sequence. The percentage overlap between two repertoires was calculated by dividing the number of shared unique clonotypes by the size of the smaller repertoire. RTK rarefaction, the Chao1 estimator, and Recon v2.1 estimates of unobserved clonotypes were used to assess repertoire richness. OLGA was used to compute generation probabilities for all TCRbeta clonotypes that the gDNA method yielded from four donors. TCRdb retrieved this table from immuneACCESS and kept in-frame rearrangements only. Not all clones are present; in checked studies, unresolved V genes account for under half, and no reason is known for the remainder. The V and J calls and clone size are taken from that table; D and trimming were inferred from the DNA. The sample table contains roughly 2 million clones; only one count was recorded for about 95% of them. The ten biggest clones cover roughly 1% of the sample.

Broader findings and caveats from the paper: Pairwise subsampling led to the expectation that sequencing depth would affect the degree of clonotype sharing among donors. Naive subsets generally had larger estimated clonotype richness than memory subsets did. Compared with non-shared clonotypes, clonotypes shared by all four sorted-subset donors had higher generation probabilities. The small number of donors limited the genetic and exposure-history diversity represented. Approximately 5% of naive CD4, 3% to 3.5% of naive CD8, approximately 2.2% of memory CD4, and less than 0.45% of memory CD8 clonotypes were shared across several donors. Even with the large sequencing depth, rarefaction of the sorted-subset datasets indicated that sequencing was incomplete. Sampling was restricted to blood, and TCR repertoires in tissues likely differ from the TCR repertoires found in blood.

The CDR3 goes from the cysteine to the phenylalanine over 17 residues. Of the read, only the CDR3 DNA is kept; its 51 bases are in frame from base 1. V ends up 6 bases short and J 1 base short, with an unmatched junction base count of 13. The germline V gene encodes CDR1 MNHEY and CDR2 SMNVEV (reference sequence). The sequenced sample was naive CD8+ T cells sorted from blood. The label giving this sample's cell subset or site can be read as: CD45RA+CCR7+. The receptor's source is a man between 18 and 29 years old in good health. The sequence is built from TRBV27 and TRBJ2-7, with 9 bases aligning to TRBD1. The DNA sequence is given as TGTGCCAGCAGACCGGGACAGGGTTTTTTAAGGTCCTACGAGCAGTACTTC. It is translated as CASRPGQGFLRSYEQYF.